This TCR beta chain appears in the sequencing data of a study of OX40 agonist ivuxolimab in advanced cancers. CDR1 is SGHRS and CDR2 is YFSETQ in the germline V gene. This CDR3 contains 16 residues. V lost 0 bases and J lost 0; bases outside the gene matches: 3. TCRdb's table, derived via immunoSEQ multiplex PCR, lists solely in-frame clones and lacks some. The table has 60,000 to 70,000 clones, roughly 80% seen once; the top ten hold 0.95% to 1.5%. This material consisted of CD4+ or CD8+ T cells sorted from blood, taken in a trial of the OX40 agonist ivuxolimab. The rearrangement uses TRBV5-1 and TRBJ1-3, with 7 bases fitting TRBD1. The source is an adult with an advanced solid tumor such as melanoma, head and neck, liver or kidney cancer. The CDR3 coding sequence is TGCGCCAGCAGCTTGGGAGGGGGCCCCTCTGGAAACACCATATATTTT. Translating it yields CASSLGGGPSGNTIYF.